Below, 27 T cell receptor beta chains from the same sample are listed, as sequenced in a study of blood T cells in healthy people across ages. The second PCR ran about 7 to 12 cycles with a sample-barcoded 5' primer and J-beta primers. TCRdb analysed the 5' RACE reads with MiXCR anew, one entry per CDR3 protein. The repertoire consists of about 780,000 distinct CDR3 sequences, with around 45% occurring once and the leading ten covering roughly 18%. The specimen sequenced was blood. The receptors come from a man aged 80 or over in good health.

This clonotype was observed once. The rearrangement links TRBV20-1 to TRBJ2-3; TRBD1 might be the D (5 bases). V lost 0 bases and J 5 bases, leaving 12 bases between the germline ends. The CDR3 has 14 amino acids. Germline CDR1 DFQATT, CDR2 SNEGSKA (reference sequence). The CDR3 protein is CSAREARVLDTQYF. The CDR3 coding sequence is TGCAGTGCTAGAGAAGCCAGGGTTTTAGATACGCAGTATTTT.

This clonotype was recorded a few times. V usage is TRBV11-2 and J usage is TRBJ2-1; the match to TRBD2 covers 13 bases. V trimming: 3 bases; J trimming: 8 bases; junction bases outside the gene matches: 10. The CDR3 sequence is 17 residues long. Germline lookup yields CDR1 SGHAT and CDR2 FQNNGV. CDR3 coding DNA: TGTGCCAGCAGCTTTCGGACTAGCGGGAGTCGAGGGGATGAGCAGTTCTTC. Residues: CASSFRTSGSRGDEQFF. Looking up the rest from reference TRBV11-2 and TRBJ2-1 gives the full variable domain: EAGVAQSPRYKIIEKRQSVAFWCNPISGHATLYWYQQILGQGPKLLIQFQNNGVVDDSQLPKDRFSAERLKGVDSTLKIQPAKLEDSAVYLCASSFRTSGSRGDEQFFGPGTRLTVL.

J is TRBJ2-5 and V is TRBV20-1; D may be TRBD2 (6 bases). The CDR3 has 14 amino acids. V lost 6 bases and J 5 bases, leaving 19 bases between the germline ends. Germline V gives CDR1 DFQATT, CDR2 SNEGSKA (reference sequence). The CDR3 sequence is CSAPPGGPSETQYF. The CDR3 DNA reads as TGCAGTGCCCCTCCAGGAGGGCCATCCGAGACCCAGTACTTC.

In its sample, this clonotype was seen a few times. The chain links TRBV29-1 to TRBJ2-3, with D possibly called TRBD1 or TRBD2 (6 bases each). Per germline, CDR1 SQVTM and CDR2 ANQGSEA. V dropped 8 bases and J dropped 6 bases, with 15 bases sitting between them. This CDR3 spans 12 amino acids. The CDR3 region is CSIGQGGDTQYF. DNA of the CDR3: TGCAGCATTGGTCAAGGGGGGGATACGCAGTATTTT.

This rearrangement joins TRBV7-3 to TRBJ2-1; D call uncertain. The assigned J gene may be wrong: the sequence end matches TRBJ2-7 better. The CDR3 loop spans 12 amino acids. Germline V gives CDR1 SGHTA, CDR2 FQGTGA. The CDR3 nucleotides read TGTGCCAGCAGCGATACCTACAATGAGCAGTACTTC. Its protein is CASSDTYNEQYF.

This clonotype was detected only a few times. The rearrangement uses TRBV29-1 and TRBJ2-3; a weak D match, TRBD2 (6 bases). The CDR3 covers 14 residues. Trimming shortened V by 6 bases and J by 0 bases, and 13 bases separated the two germline ends. CDR1 SQVTM and CDR2 ANQGSEA come from the germline V gene. The CDR3 here is CSVVLARSTDTQYF. In nucleotides, the CDR3 is TGCAGCGTGGTCCTAGCGCGAAGCACAGATACGCAGTATTTT.

V gene TRBV28 combines with J gene TRBJ2-5, with a possible D match to TRBD2 (5 bases). Between the trimmed V and J ends, which lost 7 bases and 5 bases, there was a span of 11 bases. The germline CDR1 and CDR2 sequences are MDHEN and SYDVKM. This CDR3 has 12 amino acids. The DNA for the CDR3 is TGTGCCAGCAACGGGGATAGGGAGACCCAGTACTTC. It yields the protein CASNGDRETQYF.

This chain joins TRBV5-1 and TRBJ1-2; D is undetermined. There are 14 residues in the CDR3. The ends were cut back, 2 bases at V and 6 bases at J, with 14 bases in the middle. Germline CDR1 and CDR2: SGHRS and YFSETQ. The CDR3 protein is CASSLDDNLDGYTF. CDR3 DNA: TGCGCCAGCAGCTTAGACGACAATCTAGATGGCTACACCTTC.

The rearrangement joins TRBV7-3 to TRBJ2-3; D is undetermined. Germline lookup yields CDR1 SGHTA and CDR2 FQGTGA. V was pared by 3 bases and J by 2 bases, with 9 bases between. The CDR3 is 14 residues long. CDR3 nucleotides: TGTGCCAGCAGCTTCAGTACTACCACAGATACGCAGTATTTT. This translates into CASSFSTTTDTQYF.

This clonotype was found many times. This sequence joins TRBV20-1 and TRBJ2-7; D may correspond to TRBD1 or TRBD2 (5 bases each). V shed 0 bases and J shed 2 bases, with 14 bases lying between them. There are 15 residues in the CDR3. CDR1 is DFQATT, CDR2 SNEGSKA, per germline (reference sequence). CDR3 bases: TGCAGTGCTAGAGATGTTGGGGACCCTACCTACGAGCAGTACTTC. Its protein product is CSARDVGDPTYEQYF.

The V call is TRBV2, the J call TRBJ2-4; no reliable D call. The assigned J gene may be wrong: the sequence end matches TRBJ2-7 better. CDR1 SNHLY and CDR2 FYNNEI come from the germline V gene. This CDR3 contains 13 residues. The CDR3 sequence is CASSGRQSSEQYF. The CDR3 coding sequence is TGTGCCAGCAGTGGGCGGCAGTCTTCCGAGCAGTACTTC.

The J gene is TRBJ2-2, the V gene TRBV20-1; D is undetermined. Germline V lookup: CDR1 DFQATT, CDR2 SNEGSKA (reference sequence). V lost 0 bases and J lost 0, with 8 bases in between. There are 15 residues in the CDR3. CDR3 protein: CSAREARSNTGELFF. CDR3 DNA: TGCAGTGCTAGAGAGGCCCGTTCGAACACCGGGGAGCTGTTTTTT.

This sequence joins TRBV9 and TRBJ1-1; weak D call: TRBD1 (6 bases). CDR3 length: 16 residues. With 6 bases removed from V and 4 bases from J, the gap between germline ends came to 22 bases. Germline V gene lookup returns CDR1 SGDLS and CDR2 YYNGEE. The CDR3 loop is CASTPSAGAPRTEAFF. CDR3 in DNA: TGTGCCAGCACCCCTTCTGCAGGGGCGCCCCGCACTGAAGCTTTCTTT.

This clonotype was recorded many times. The genes are TRBV7-2 and TRBJ2-5; tentatively, D is TRBD2 (5 bases). The germline gives CDR1 SGHTA, CDR2 FQGNSA. CDR3 size: 12 residues. V gave up 3 bases and J gave up 5 bases, with 7 bases separating them. The DNA of the CDR3 is TGTGCCAGCAGCTTGAGGGTGGAGACCCAGTACTTC. Its translation: CASSLRVETQYF.

V usage is TRBV5-4 and J usage is TRBJ2-1, with 8 bases identical to TRBD2. Germline loops: CDR1 SGHNT, CDR2 YYREEE (reference sequence). This CDR3 is 15 amino acids long. J lost 9 bases, V lost 0 bases, and 8 bases had no gene match. CDR3 amino acids: CASSLVGGRIGEQFF. CDR3 in DNA: TGTGCCAGCAGCTTGGTGGGCGGGAGGATCGGTGAGCAGTTCTTC.

The chain joins TRBV29-1 to TRBJ2-5, with unresolved D. In germline, CDR1 is SQVTM, CDR2 ANQGSEA. Trimming pared 4 bases from V and 11 bases from J, leaving 17 bases between. The CDR3 consists of 12 residues. The chain's CDR3 is CSVVLWGNEQYF. The CDR3 coding sequence is TGCAGCGTTGTGCTTTGGGGAAATGAGCAGTACTTC.

With respect to this clonotype: Germline and junction disagree at one end, which may indicate a read error. The chain combines TRBV28 with TRBJ2-1; tentatively, D is TRBD1 (6 bases). Germline V gives CDR1 MDHEN, CDR2 SYDVKM. The CDR3 spans 16 residues. In DNA, the CDR3 is TGTGCCAGCAGTTTAACGGGCGACAGGCTCTACAAGGAGCAGTTCTTC. Translation: CASSLTGDRLYKEQFF.

This clonotype has a handful of counts. V usage is TRBV7-2 and J usage is TRBJ2-5; D possibly uses TRBD1 or TRBD2 (5 bases each). This CDR3 has 14 amino acids. Trimming shortened V by 1 base and J by 4 bases, and 10 bases separated the two germline ends. Germline V lookup: CDR1 SGHTA, CDR2 FQGNSA. The CDR3, as DNA: TGTGCCAGCAGCTTAGACACGGGACGAGAGACCCAGTACTTC. Translating gives CASSLDTGRETQYF.

The chain carries TRBV7-9 and TRBJ2-7; D is ambiguous. Trimming stripped 5 bases from V and 0 bases from J, with 11 bases between. Germline values: CDR1 SEHNR, CDR2 FQNEAQ (reference sequence). This CDR3 comprises 14 residues. The CDR3 nucleotides read TGTGCCAGCAGCGCGGACGGTCACTCCTACGAGCAGTACTTC. The encoded protein is CASSADGHSYEQYF.

This clonotype has only a few counts. V gene TRBV29-1 combines with J gene TRBJ2-5, with D possibly being TRBD1 or TRBD2 (5 bases each). Germline loops: CDR1 SQVTM, CDR2 ANQGSEA. There are 12 residues in the CDR3. The CDR3 DNA follows: TGCACCCGGTGGGGGAACCAAGAGACCCAGTACTTC. Translation gives CTRWGNQETQYF.

The chain employs TRBV5-1 and TRBJ2-1; D is unresolved. CDR1 and CDR2 (germline): SGHRS, YFSETQ. Deletions cut 0 bases from V and 3 bases from J, with 16 bases between. This CDR3 is 17 amino acids long. Here the CDR3 reads CASSLADPRAFYNEQFF. Written as DNA, the CDR3 is TGCGCCAGCAGCTTGGCCGACCCACGAGCATTCTACAATGAGCAGTTCTTC.

The rearrangement uses TRBV20-1 and TRBJ2-3; 11 bases agree with TRBD2. Trimming at V came to 2 bases and at J to 5 bases, leaving 6 bases not matched to a gene. Per germline, CDR1 DFQATT and CDR2 SNEGSKA (reference sequence). The CDR3 extends over 15 amino acids. CDR3 bases: TGCAGTGCTAGATTACTAGCGGGAGTGGTAGATACGCAGTATTTT. It translates to CSARLLAGVVDTQYF.

V gene TRBV6-1 combines with J gene TRBJ1-1; no reliable D call. The CDR3 is 13 amino acids. The V gene's germline CDR1 is MNHNS and CDR2 SASEGT. V shed 4 bases and J shed 0 bases, with 6 bases lying between them. In DNA, the CDR3 is TGTGCCAGCAGTGGGATGATGAACACTGAAGCTTTCTTT. As protein: CASSGMMNTEAFF.

The rearrangement uses TRBV7-2 and TRBJ2-4; D is unclear. The CDR3 extends over 12 amino acids. CDR1 is SGHTA and CDR2 is FQGNSA in the germline V gene. V lost 1 base, J lost 9 bases, and 7 bases lay in between. CDR3 in DNA: TGTGCCAGCAGCTTAGAGTCAAGCATTCAGTACTTC. It yields the protein CASSLESSIQYF.

The rearrangement links TRBV2 to TRBJ2-5; TRBD1 or TRBD2 may be the D gene (5 bases each). The CDR3 totals 14 residues. Germline CDR1 SNHLY, CDR2 FYNNEI. Trimming shortened V by 7 bases and J by 2 bases, and 14 bases separated the two germline ends. Here the CDR3 reads CASTVGTVQETQYF. The DNA of the CDR3 is TGTGCCAGCACGGTCGGGACGGTGCAAGAGACCCAGTACTTC.

This chain links TRBV11-3 with TRBJ2-1, with TRBD1 matching over 7 bases. Germline loops: CDR1 SGHNT, CDR2 YENEEA. V was pared by 5 bases and J by 8 bases, with 9 bases of the junction left unmatched. The CDR3 has 14 amino acids. The CDR3 here is CASSRGTVLDEQFF. The CDR3 nucleotides are TGTGCCAGCAGCAGGGGGACAGTATTGGATGAGCAGTTCTTC.

This clonotype is a singleton in its sample. J is TRBJ2-5 and V is TRBV20-1; D may be TRBD2 (6 bases). Germline assignment: CDR1 DFQATT and CDR2 SNEGSKA (reference sequence). CDR3 size: 11 residues. The V end lost 5 bases, the J end lost 3 bases, and 7 bases lay between the germline ends. The chain's CDR3 is CSAWTKETQYF. The CDR3 DNA is TGCAGTGCTTGGACTAAAGAGACCCAGTACTTC.